Here is one T cell receptor beta chain with its context. Its specificity is not known. One end of the junction fails to match germline, which may point to a read error. The CDR3 spans 15 residues. Germline V lookup: CDR1 SNHLY, CDR2 FYNNEI. This entry comes from a study of breast tumors, draining lymph nodes, adjacent tissues. Findings of the study overall: Tumors had less TCR diversity than lymph nodes, more than nontumor tissue. Findings are consistent with lymph node origin and intratumoral expansion of most tumor T cells.

TCRdb analysed the multiplex PCR reads with MiXCR anew, one entry per CDR3 protein. There are approximately 21,000 distinct CDR3 sequences in the sample; roughly 40% occur only once, and about 24% lies in the top ten. This receptor was taken from a female donor with breast cancer. Some clones in this sample may be carry-over from other donors' samples. Sequences were obtained from breast tumor tissue. The rearrangement uses TRBV2 and TRBJ1-5; no clear D. DNA of the CDR3: TGTGCCAGCAGTGTTGGAGGGCCCAGCAATCAGCCCCGGCATTTT. This encodes CASSVGGPSNQPRHF.